This passage covers 11 T cell receptor beta chains from one sample sequenced in a study of T cell repertoires in cytomegalovirus infection. One entry per CDR3 protein results from TCRdb running MiXCR on the reads. Among roughly 600,000 distinct CDR3 sequences listed, 20% to 30% were seen once. Specimen: CD8+ T cells from PBMCs. Every receptor here comes from a human donor in good health (CMV status not recorded). Some clones in this sample may be carry-over from other donors' samples.

Worth noting for this clonotype: One junction end disagrees with the germline gene, perhaps due to a read error. V is TRBV11-2 and J is TRBJ2-5; tentative D call: TRBD2 (5 bases). Germline V lookup: CDR1 SGHAT, CDR2 FQNNGV. This CDR3 region has 9 residues. CDR3 in DNA: TGTGCCAGCATGGACTCTGATTGCTTC. Protein: CASMDSDCF.

The rearrangement links TRBV6-6 to TRBJ2-2; D gene unclear. V was pared by 8 bases and J by 5 bases, with 15 bases between. Germline-derived CDR1 and CDR2 are MNHNY and SVGAGI (reference sequence). The length of the CDR3 is 14 residues. CDR3 in amino acids: CASSGFWSTGELFF. CDR3 nucleotide sequence: TGTGCCAGCTCTGGGTTTTGGTCGACCGGGGAGCTGTTTTTT.

This clonotype appeared many times. The gene calls are TRBV12-3 or TRBV12-4 and TRBJ2-5, with unresolved D. This CDR3 comprises 15 residues. V was clipped by 1 base and J by 2 bases, with 11 bases between them. The CDR3 sequence is CASSLVENQQETQYF. The CDR3 DNA sequence: TGTGCCAGCAGTTTAGTAGAAAACCAACAAGAGACCCAGTACTTC.

In its sample, this clonotype was seen many times. The chain joins TRBV12-3 or TRBV12-4 to TRBJ1-5; possible D gene TRBD1, 5 bases. With 5 bases removed from V and 6 bases from J, the gap between germline ends came to 14 bases. The CDR3 spans 14 residues. CDR3 nucleotides: TGTGCCAGCAGTCCAGGGTTGTCAGGTCAGCCCCAGCATTTT. Protein product: CASSPGLSGQPQHF.

V usage is TRBV9 and J usage is TRBJ2-5, with D possibly matching TRBD1 (5 bases). The CDR3 contains 14 residues. Trimming took off 4 bases at V and 5 bases at J, with 15 bases between the two ends. The germline V gene has CDR1 SGDLS and CDR2 YYNGEE. This CDR3 is CASSPRQFHETQYF. In nucleotides, the CDR3 is TGTGCCAGCAGCCCTCGACAGTTCCATGAGACCCAGTACTTC.

J is TRBJ1-3 and V is TRBV28, with a possible D match to TRBD1 (5 bases). The length of the CDR3 is 18 residues. Between the trimmed V and J ends, which lost 4 bases and 8 bases, there was a span of 27 bases. Germline loops: CDR1 MDHEN, CDR2 SYDVKM. CDR3 sequence (DNA): TGTGCCAGCAGTTCATTCAGGGTGGACGATACCTTGAGACACACCATATATTTT. It translates to CASSSFRVDDTLRHTIYF.

The chain is built from TRBV14 and TRBJ2-5, with TRBD1 as a possible D gene (6 bases). V lost 1 base, J lost 2 bases, and 11 bases lay in between. CDR3 length: 15 amino acids. Looked up from germline, CDR1 is SGHDN and CDR2 is FVKESK. CDR3 protein: CASSQVLGQQETQYF. The DNA of the CDR3 is TGTGCCAGCAGCCAAGTCCTGGGACAACAAGAGACCCAGTACTTC.

V usage is TRBV7-9 and J usage is TRBJ2-1; perhaps TRBD2 as D (5 bases). Germline V gene sequence: CDR1 SEHNR, CDR2 FQNEAQ (reference sequence). V was cut by 7 bases and J by 5 bases, with 9 bases left in between. There are 12 residues in the CDR3. The CDR3 DNA reads TGTGCCAGCAACGTCGGGGACAATGAGCAGTTCTTC. Protein sequence: CASNVGDNEQFF.

J is TRBJ1-6 and V is TRBV12-3 or TRBV12-4, with 9 positions matching TRBD1. The length of the CDR3 is 15 residues. V lost 3 bases and J lost 6; bases outside the gene matches: 3. In DNA form, the CDR3 reads TGTGCCAGCAGTTTGGACAGGGGTTTTAATTCACCCCTCCACTTT. It is translated as CASSLDRGFNSPLHF.

This clonotype has only a few counts. The chain is built from TRBV20-1 and TRBJ2-3; TRBD1 might be the D (7 bases). The CDR3 loop spans 13 amino acids. CDR1 is DFQATT and CDR2 is SNEGSKA in the germline V gene (reference sequence). The V and J ends lost 5 bases and 3 bases respectively, with 12 bases between them. The CDR3 bases are TGCAGTGCTCCCAGGGGGAGGACAGATACGCAGTATTTT. As protein: CSAPRGRTDTQYF.

The V call is TRBV4-1, the J call TRBJ2-3, with 11 positions matching TRBD2. The CDR3 is 17 amino acids. Germline lookup yields CDR1 MGHRA and CDR2 YSYEKL. V lost 3 bases and J lost 3; bases outside the gene matches: 8. For the CDR3, the DNA is TGCGCCAGCAGCCAGACTGGACTAGCGGGCATAACAGATACGCAGTATTTT. It translates to CASSQTGLAGITDTQYF.